The 30 T cell receptor beta chains below come from one sample, sequenced in a study of CD8 T cells in ankylosing spondylitis. Via MiXCR, TCRdb re-called the 5' RACE reads, giving one row per CDR3 protein. The sample lists approximately 240,000 distinct CDR3 sequences, roughly a tenth occurring once. Sequenced input: blood, either unsorted or a sorted T cell fraction (not recorded which). These receptors originate from a male donor with ankylosing spondylitis or in good health (not recorded which).

The chain carries TRBV20-1 and TRBJ2-3, with 7 bases that match TRBD2. The CDR3 is 13 amino acids. The V and J ends lost 5 bases and 5 bases, in that order; junction bases with no gene match: 7. Germline loops: CDR1 DFQATT, CDR2 SNEGSKA (reference sequence). CDR3 DNA: TGCAGTGCTGTGACTAGCATCCGAGATACGCAGTATTTT. It translates to CSAVTSIRDTQYF.

This clonotype was seen at least ten times. The chain uses TRBV10-3 and TRBJ2-7; 7 bases are a match to TRBD2. The length of the CDR3 is 13 residues. V lost 4 bases and J lost 5; bases outside the gene matches: 5. The germline gives CDR1 ENHRY, CDR2 SYGVKD. The chain's CDR3 is CAISGGGSNEQYF. DNA of the CDR3: TGTGCCATCAGTGGGGGCGGGAGCAACGAGCAGTACTTC.

This rearrangement joins TRBV19 to TRBJ2-1, with TRBD2 as a possible D gene (6 bases). CDR1 and CDR2 from the germline V gene are LNHDA and SQIVND (reference sequence). CDR3 length: 16 amino acids. V was cut by 0 bases and J by 2 bases, with 11 bases left in between. The CDR3 bases are TGTGCCAGTAGTATAGATCCGACGGGGGCCTACAATGAGCAGTTCTTC. It translates to CASSIDPTGAYNEQFF.

This clonotype showed up many times. This chain connects TRBV20-1 to TRBJ1-1; 9 positions agree with TRBD1. V dropped 5 bases and J dropped 4; count of bases not matched to a gene: 11. Germline V CDR1 and CDR2: DFQATT, SNEGSKA (reference sequence). CDR3 length: 15 amino acids. CDR3 sequence (DNA): TGCAGTGCTCGAAGGGACAGGGCGTTTAGCACTGAAGCTTTCTTT. As protein: CSARRDRAFSTEAFF.

This chain links TRBV29-1 with TRBJ2-3; a weak D match, TRBD1 (5 bases). Trimming stripped 6 bases from V and 6 bases from J, with 16 bases between. CDR3 length: 13 residues. Germline CDR1 is SQVTM and CDR2 is ANQGSEA. CDR3 in amino acids: CSVRIGARDTQYF. The CDR3, as DNA: TGCAGCGTGCGAATTGGGGCTCGGGATACGCAGTATTTT.

V usage is TRBV4-1 and J usage is TRBJ2-3; TRBD1 agrees at 9 bases. The germline gives CDR1 MGHRA, CDR2 YSYEKL. Trimming took 1 base from V and 9 from J; bases not matched to a gene: 11. The CDR3 has 16 amino acids. The CDR3 region has the DNA TGCGCCAGCAGCCAAGGAGGGACAGGGTCCTGGGGGACGCAGTATTTT. This sequence encodes CASSQGGTGSWGTQYF.

At least ten counts were recorded for this clonotype. This chain joins TRBV20-1 and TRBJ2-3; possibly TRBD1 for D (5 bases). Germline V gene lookup returns CDR1 DFQATT and CDR2 SNEGSKA (reference sequence). V lost 6 bases and J 4 bases, leaving 14 bases between the germline ends. The CDR3 loop spans 13 amino acids. CDR3 in amino acids: CSALIGAADTQYF. The CDR3 nucleotides read TGCAGTGCCTTGATAGGGGCCGCAGATACGCAGTATTTT.

In this sample, this clonotype turned up many times. The rearrangement links TRBV12-5 to TRBJ2-5, with D unresolved. Germline values: CDR1 LGHNT, CDR2 FRNRAP. This CDR3 has 16 amino acids. Trimming left V 5 bases short and J 3 bases short, with 19 bases between. The CDR3 spells CASGPDPRRGEETQYF. The CDR3 DNA is TGTGCTAGTGGTCCGGACCCAAGACGTGGGGAAGAGACCCAGTACTTC.

This clonotype came up many times. V and J are TRBV6-2 or TRBV6-3 and TRBJ2-5, with D possibly TRBD2 on 6 matching bases. The V gene's germline CDR1 is MNHEY and CDR2 SVGEGT. Trimming removed 6 bases at V and 2 bases at J, with 19 bases between. CDR3 length: 16 amino acids. CDR3 in amino acids: CASSLGRRTYQETQYF. The CDR3 DNA follows: TGTGCCAGCAGCCTGGGGAGGCGGACGTATCAAGAGACCCAGTACTTC.

This clonotype was detected a few times. In DNA, the CDR3 is TGTGCCAGCAGCTTCGGCCCAGATGGCTACACCTTC. It is translated as CASSFGPDGYTF. The chain couples TRBV7-9 to TRBJ1-2, with D unclear. This CDR3 is 12 amino acids long. V was pared by 3 bases and J by 6 bases, with 8 bases between. Germline V gene sequence: CDR1 SEHNR, CDR2 FQNEAQ (reference sequence).

This chain uses TRBV10-1 with TRBJ1-1; D is uncertain. Germline V gene lookup returns CDR1 WNHNN and CDR2 SYGVQD (reference sequence). The CDR3 loop spans 16 amino acids. Trimming cost V 3 bases and J 1 base, with 15 bases left between them. The CDR3 here is CASSDELAGRNTEAFF. The CDR3 DNA follows: TGCGCCAGCAGTGACGAATTAGCAGGCCGGAACACTGAAGCTTTCTTT.

Turning to this clonotype: One junction end does not reproduce the germline sequence, and a read error may be involved. The V gene is TRBV20-1, the J gene TRBJ2-7; the match to TRBD2 covers 11 bases. Germline loops: CDR1 DFQATT, CDR2 SNEGSKA (reference sequence). This CDR3 spans 14 amino acids. CDR3 DNA: TGCTGTGCTAGTACTAGCGGGGGCTCCTACGAGCAGTACTTC. Protein product: CCASTSGGSYEQYF.

Comments on this clonotype: This may arise from a read error, as a much more abundant clone is one base away. The chain employs TRBV29-1 and TRBJ1-1; 7 positions agree with TRBD1. Per germline, CDR1 SQVTM and CDR2 ANQGSEA. The length of the CDR3 is 15 residues. J was trimmed by 5 bases and V by 2 bases; bases with no gene match: 11. The CDR3 loop reads CSVELWTGLRTEAFF. CDR3 bases: TGCAGCGTTGAACTCTGGACAGGTCTGAGAACTGAAGCTTTCTTT. Combining the CDR3 with reference TRBV29-1 and TRBJ1-1 gives the whole variable domain SAVISQKPSRDICQRGTSLTIQCQVDSQVTMMFWYRQQPGQSLTLIATANQGSEATYESGFVIDKFPISRPNLTFSTLTVSNMSPEDSSIYLCSVELWTGLRTEAFFGQGTRLTVV.

The chain uses TRBV20-1 and TRBJ2-2; D not resolved. Germline lookup yields CDR1 DFQATT and CDR2 SNEGSKA (reference sequence). V was pared by 6 bases and J by 3 bases, with 11 bases between. CDR3 length equals 13 residues. The CDR3 DNA reads as TGCAGTGCCAAAAACAGCTACACCGGGGAGCTGTTTTTT. As protein: CSAKNSYTGELFF.

This clonotype was detected many times. V and J are TRBV12-3 or TRBV12-4 and TRBJ1-2, with D perhaps matching TRBD1 (5 bases). The CDR3 extends over 15 amino acids. Trimming left V 7 bases short and J 4 bases short, with 19 bases between. The DNA of the CDR3 is TGTGCCAGCAACCCAAAACCGGGGACGGCCTATGGCTACACCTTC. It codes for CASNPKPGTAYGYTF.

There are a few counts of this clonotype. This chain uses TRBV7-9 with TRBJ1-1; D is possibly TRBD1 (5 bases). There are 14 residues in the CDR3. Germline V gives CDR1 SEHNR, CDR2 FQNEAQ (reference sequence). The V end lost 3 bases, the J end lost 4 bases, and 12 bases lay between the germline ends. The CDR3: CASSLDTIGTEAFF. The CDR3 DNA follows: TGTGCCAGCAGCTTGGACACCATCGGCACTGAAGCTTTCTTT.

This clonotype has ten or more counts. This chain connects TRBV12-3 or TRBV12-4 to TRBJ2-1, with 10 positions matching TRBD2. There are 15 residues in the CDR3. The J segment lost 7 bases and the V segment lost 6 bases, leaving 9 bases of the junction unmatched. The CDR3 loop reads CASRSAGGPENEQFF. CDR3 bases: TGTGCCAGCAGGTCAGCGGGGGGGCCGGAAAATGAGCAGTTCTTC.

The chain uses TRBV3-1 and TRBJ1-5; D gene uncertain. V lost 4 bases, J lost 9 bases, and 13 bases lay in between. The length of the CDR3 is 13 residues. From germline, CDR1 is LGHDT and CDR2 YNNKEL (reference sequence). The CDR3 loop is CASSPRASGPQHF. The CDR3 DNA sequence: TGTGCCAGCAGCCCCCGGGCCTCCGGGCCCCAGCATTTT.

This clonotype was recorded at least ten times. The rearrangement joins TRBV5-1 to TRBJ2-7; D might be TRBD1 (5 bases). The CDR3 sequence is 13 residues long. CDR1 is SGHRS, CDR2 YFSETQ, per germline. V dropped 0 bases and J dropped 5 bases, with 9 bases sitting between them. CDR3 amino acids: CASSLAQGNEQYF. The CDR3 nucleotides are TGCGCCAGCAGCTTGGCCCAGGGAAACGAGCAGTACTTC.

Ten or more counts support this clonotype. The rearrangement joins TRBV20-1 to TRBJ2-1; TRBD1 might be the D (6 bases). The V and J ends lost 7 bases and 4 bases respectively, with 14 bases between them. The CDR3 is made up of 13 amino acids. In germline, CDR1 is DFQATT, CDR2 SNEGSKA (reference sequence). The DNA of the CDR3 is TGCAGTGTCGGACAGATGGTGTACAATGAGCAGTTCTTC. Amino acids: CSVGQMVYNEQFF.

This chain connects TRBV6-1 to TRBJ1-5; D not resolved. Per germline, CDR1 MNHNS and CDR2 SASEGT. The CDR3 sequence is 13 residues long. The germline V and J ends were trimmed by 6 bases and 3 bases, with 9 bases remaining between them. This CDR3 reads CASSPTPNQPQHF. DNA for the CDR3: TGTGCCAGCAGCCCCACGCCCAATCAGCCCCAGCATTTT.

The chain recombines TRBV29-1 with TRBJ2-3, with a weak D call TRBD1 (6 bases). The CDR3 length is 13 residues. The germline V gene encodes CDR1 SQVTM and CDR2 ANQGSEA. V was pared by 4 bases and J by 2 bases, with 10 bases between. The CDR3 DNA reads TGCAGCGTTGTCAGGGACAACACAGATACGCAGTATTTT. Protein sequence: CSVVRDNTDTQYF.

V is TRBV7-9 and J is TRBJ1-1; D perhaps matches TRBD1 (6 bases). CDR1 SEHNR and CDR2 FQNEAQ come from the germline V gene (reference sequence). The CDR3 sequence is 14 residues long. V lost 5 bases and J lost 5, with 15 bases in between. The CDR3 coding sequence is TGTGCCAGCAGCATCTACAGGGACGGAACTGAAGCTTTCTTT. Its translation is CASSIYRDGTEAFF. Full variable domain (outside the CDR3, taken from reference TRBV7-9 and TRBJ1-1): DTGVSQNPRHKITKRGQNVTFRCDPISEHNRLYWYRQTLGQGPEFLTYFQNEAQLEKSRLLSDRFSAERPKGSFSTLEIQRTEQGDSAMYLCASSIYRDGTEAFFGQGTRLTVV.

This clonotype was counted many times. The rearrangement links TRBV20-1 to TRBJ1-4; maybe TRBD1 (6 bases). Germline CDR1 and CDR2: DFQATT and SNEGSKA (reference sequence). CDR3 length: 14 residues. Trimming pared 3 bases from V and 3 bases from J, leaving 11 bases between. CDR3 in amino acids: CSASRPGANEKLFF. For the CDR3, the DNA is TGCAGTGCTAGTCGGCCAGGGGCTAATGAAAAACTGTTTTTT.

The chain uses TRBV30 and TRBJ2-2; 10 nucleotides agree with TRBD1. Germline CDR1 GTSNPN, CDR2 SVGIG (reference sequence). V dropped 2 bases and J dropped 6; count of bases not matched to a gene: 6. This CDR3 has 15 amino acids. CDR3 DNA: TGTGCCTGGAGTCTACGACAGGGGGCGGCCGGGGAGCTGTTTTTT. Translation gives CAWSLRQGAAGELFF.

This clonotype showed up many times. The gene calls are TRBV6-1 and TRBJ2-3; D assignment may be TRBD1 or TRBD2 (5 bases each). Germline V gives CDR1 MNHNS, CDR2 SASEGT. CDR3 length: 15 amino acids. Trimming removed 7 bases from V and 2 bases from J, with 16 bases in between. CDR3 protein: CASTERGVNTDTQYF. The DNA of the CDR3 is TGTGCCAGCACCGAAAGAGGGGTGAACACAGATACGCAGTATTTT.

Many counts were recorded for this clonotype. The chain combines TRBV20-1 with TRBJ2-2; no reliable D call. This CDR3 has 15 amino acids. Looked up from germline, CDR1 is DFQATT and CDR2 is SNEGSKA (reference sequence). V was shortened by 0 bases and J by 6 bases, with 14 bases between the two germline ends. The CDR3 loop reads CSARDGSFQSGELFF. The CDR3 DNA is TGCAGTGCTAGAGATGGCAGTTTTCAATCCGGGGAGCTGTTTTTT.

Points on this clonotype: A read error may produce the germline difference seen at one junction end. V and J are TRBV5-1 and TRBJ2-7, with D unclear. CDR1 and CDR2 (germline): SGHRS, YFSETQ. This CDR3 has 11 residues. The CDR3 DNA sequence: TGCGTCAGCAGCTTGGAAAAAGAGGAATACTTC. Translation: CVSSLEKEEYF.

The chain joins TRBV11-2 to TRBJ2-3; a possible D gene is TRBD1 (5 bases). Trimming removed 0 bases at V and 4 bases at J, with 11 bases between. Per the germline V gene, CDR1 is SGHAT and CDR2 is FQNNGV. The CDR3 runs 15 residues. CDR3 in amino acids: CASSLDGAGSDTQYF. CDR3 DNA: TGTGCCAGCAGCTTAGATGGGGCCGGTTCAGATACGCAGTATTTT. The full variable domain, its missing parts supplied by reference TRBV11-2 and TRBJ2-3, is EAGVAQSPRYKIIEKRQSVAFWCNPISGHATLYWYQQILGQGPKLLIQFQNNGVVDDSQLPKDRFSAERLKGVDSTLKIQPAKLEDSAVYLCASSLDGAGSDTQYFGPGTRLTVL.

This clonotype has at least ten counts. CDR3 region: CASSDALAGYTGELFF. CDR3 nucleotide sequence: TGTGCCAGCAGTGATGCACTAGCGGGGTACACCGGGGAGCTGTTTTTT. The chain couples TRBV25-1 to TRBJ2-2; 10 bases are shared with TRBD2. The ends lost 3 bases at V and 3 bases at J; junction bases unmatched: 4. CDR1 and CDR2 (germline): MGHDK, SYGVNS. The CDR3 is made up of 16 amino acids.